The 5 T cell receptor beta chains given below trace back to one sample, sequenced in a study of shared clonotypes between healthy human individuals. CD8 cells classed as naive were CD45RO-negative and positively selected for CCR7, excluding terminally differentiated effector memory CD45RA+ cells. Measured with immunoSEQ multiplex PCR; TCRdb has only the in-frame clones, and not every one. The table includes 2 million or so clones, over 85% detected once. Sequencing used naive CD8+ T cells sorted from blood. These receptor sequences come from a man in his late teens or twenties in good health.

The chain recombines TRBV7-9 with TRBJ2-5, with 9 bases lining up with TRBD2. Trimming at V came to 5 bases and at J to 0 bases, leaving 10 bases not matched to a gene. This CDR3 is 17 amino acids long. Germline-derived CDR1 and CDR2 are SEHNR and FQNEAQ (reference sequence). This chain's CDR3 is CASSPGVAGVYQETQYF. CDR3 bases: TGTGCCAGCAGCCCTGGGGTAGCGGGGGTGTACCAAGAGACCCAGTACTTC.

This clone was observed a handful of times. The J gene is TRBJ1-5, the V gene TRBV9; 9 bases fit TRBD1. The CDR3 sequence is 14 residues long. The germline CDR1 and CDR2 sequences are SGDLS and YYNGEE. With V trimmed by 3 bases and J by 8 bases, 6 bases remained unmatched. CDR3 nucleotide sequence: TGTGCCAGCAGCGCGGGACAGGGCGTTGAGCCCCAGCATTTT. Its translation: CASSAGQGVEPQHF.

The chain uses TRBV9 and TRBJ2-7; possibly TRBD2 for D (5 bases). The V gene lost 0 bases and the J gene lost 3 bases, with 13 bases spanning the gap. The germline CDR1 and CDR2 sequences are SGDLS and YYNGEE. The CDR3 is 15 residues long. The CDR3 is CASSVDGLPNYEQYF. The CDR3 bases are TGTGCCAGCAGCGTAGACGGACTTCCAAACTACGAGCAGTACTTC.

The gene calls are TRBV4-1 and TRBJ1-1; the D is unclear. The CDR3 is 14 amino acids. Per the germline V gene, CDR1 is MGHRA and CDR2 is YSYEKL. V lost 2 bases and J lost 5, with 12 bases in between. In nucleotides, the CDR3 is TGCGCCAGCAGCCAACCGGACCTGGAGACTGAAGCTTTCTTT. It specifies CASSQPDLETEAFF.

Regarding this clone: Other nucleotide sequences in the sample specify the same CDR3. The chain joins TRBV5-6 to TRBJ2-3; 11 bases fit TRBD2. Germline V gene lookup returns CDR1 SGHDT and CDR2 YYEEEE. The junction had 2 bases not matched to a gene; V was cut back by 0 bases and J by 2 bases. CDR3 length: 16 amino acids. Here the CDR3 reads CASSLELAGATDTQYF. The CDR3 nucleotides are TGTGCCAGCAGCTTGGAACTAGCGGGAGCCACAGATACGCAGTATTTT.